A selection of T cell receptor beta chains follows, all from one sample in a study of blood T cell repertoires in COVID-19. Measured with immunoSEQ multiplex PCR; TCRdb has only the in-frame clones, and not every one. The sample includes roughly 130,000 clones, 70% to 80% of them seen just once. The sequenced sample was peripheral blood. The receptors here all came from a man in his 60s with acute or convalescent COVID-19. Each CDR3 is given with its conserved first and last residue. Fields, in order: CDR3 DNA, CDR3 protein, J gene, clone size, D gene, V gene. A D gene is named only where the DNA matches it firmly. Part of the rows lack a size; the others show once, few, many or a class for expanded clones.

TGTGCCAGCAGTTTAAACAGATTTAATGAAAAACTGTTTTTT	CASSLNRFNEKLFF	TRBJ1-4	once	NA	TRBV27
TGTGCCAGCAGTTTTCAGTCCAACCATCAGCCCCAGCATTTT	CASSFQSNHQPQHF	TRBJ1-5	NA	NA	TRBV27
TGTGCCAGCAGTATGGGTAGCGGGAGAGGGTACGAGCAGTACTTC	CASSMGSGRGYEQYF	TRBJ2-7	NA	TRBD2	TRBV2
TGTGCCAGCAGCTCCCAGGGGGGCACTGAAGCTTTCTTT	CASSSQGGTEAFF	TRBJ1-1	NA	TRBD1	TRBV11-2
TGTGCCAGCAGCTTGGACGCCGGGACACCGAGCACCGGGGAGCTGTTTTTT	CASSLDAGTPSTGELFF	TRBJ2-2	many	NA	TRBV5-6
TGTGCCAGCAGCCTCGACGGACATGCTAGCACAGATACGCAGTATTTT	CASSLDGHASTDTQYF	TRBJ2-3	many	NA	TRBV9
TGTGCCAGCAGCTTAGTGGGAGGACCGAACACCGGGGAGCTGTTTTTT	CASSLVGGPNTGELFF	TRBJ2-2	NA	NA	TRBV11-3
TGTGCCAGCAGCTTATCTGTCGGGGAGCTGTTTTTT	CASSLSVGELFF	TRBJ2-2	once	NA	TRBV7-3
TGTGCCAGCAGCTTAGGGGGACAGGGGGCCTATGGCTACACCTTC	CASSLGGQGAYGYTF	TRBJ1-2	NA	TRBD1	TRBV7-9
TGTGCCAGCAGTATGGGACAAAACTATGGCTACACCTTC	CASSMGQNYGYTF	TRBJ1-2	NA	NA	TRBV12-3/TRBV12-4
TGTGCCAGCAGTTCCCCGGGACAGGGAGTCTATGGCTACACCTTC	CASSSPGQGVYGYTF	TRBJ1-2	few	TRBD1	TRBV27
TGTGCCAGCAGTGAAGCCCGGGGAAATTCACCCCTCCACTTT	CASSEARGNSPLHF	TRBJ1-6	NA	NA	TRBV25-1
TGCGCCAGCAGCTTGGGGGGGCGGGCAGACCAAGAGACCCAGTACTTC	CASSLGGRADQETQYF	TRBJ2-5	NA	NA	TRBV5-1
TGTGCCAGCAGCTTGGAGGCCGCGGGAGCTGGGGCCAACGTCCTGACTTTC	CASSLEAAGAGANVLTF	TRBJ2-6	NA	TRBD2	TRBV5-4
TGCGCCAGCGCCGAACAGGGGGGAACCCAGTACTTC	CASAEQGGTQYF	TRBJ2-5	few	TRBD1	TRBV10-2
TGTGCCAGCTCACTCTCGGGACTGAATGAAAAACTGTTTTTT	CASSLSGLNEKLFF	TRBJ1-4	NA	NA	TRBV18
TGTGCCAGCAGCCAAGATTCTAGCGGGTGGAATGAGCAGTTCTTC	CASSQDSSGWNEQFF	TRBJ2-1	NA	TRBD2	TRBV3-1/TRBV3-2
TGTGCCAGCAGCGCGGACAGGGTTAGAAAACTGTTTTTT	CASSADRVRKLFF	TRBJ1-4	NA	TRBD1	TRBV3-1/TRBV3-2
TGCGCCAGCAGCTTGGGCGGCAACACCGGGGAGCTGTTTTTT	CASSLGGNTGELFF	TRBJ2-2	few	NA	TRBV5-1
TGTGCCAGCAGTTCTCGGACTAGCGGGAGGTCTTACTACGAGCAGTACTTC	CASSSRTSGRSYYEQYF	TRBJ2-7	NA	TRBD2	TRBV28
TGTGCCAGCAGCTTAGTGGGACAGGATAGCTATGGCTACACCTTC	CASSLVGQDSYGYTF	TRBJ1-2	NA	TRBD1	TRBV7-2
TGTGCCAGTAGAGAGACATCAACTAATGAAAAACTGTTTTTT	CASRETSTNEKLFF	TRBJ1-4	NA	NA	TRBV19
TGTGCCAGCAGTTTTGGGGGAGGGTACTCCTACGAGCAGTACTTC	CASSFGGGYSYEQYF	TRBJ2-7	NA	TRBD2	TRBV6-2/TRBV6-3
TGTGCCAGCAGAACACGGGTTGGCCCTAATGAGCAGTTCTTC	CASRTRVGPNEQFF	TRBJ2-1	NA	NA	TRBV6-6
TGTGCCAGTACCCCCACAGCCGGACTAGCGAACGCAGATACGCAGTATTTT	CASTPTAGLANADTQYF	TRBJ2-3	NA	TRBD2	TRBV19
TGTGCCAGCAGCGGGAGAGGACAGAGACATGAAAAACTGTTTTTT	CASSGRGQRHEKLFF	TRBJ1-4	once	NA	TRBV7-9
TGTGCCAGCAGCTTAGAGACCCGAGGGACTGAAGCTTTCTTT	CASSLETRGTEAFF	TRBJ1-1	NA	NA	TRBV7-9
TGTGCCAGCAGGGTTATGGGAGAAAAGGGCTACACCTTC	CASRVMGEKGYTF	TRBJ1-2	NA	NA	TRBV27